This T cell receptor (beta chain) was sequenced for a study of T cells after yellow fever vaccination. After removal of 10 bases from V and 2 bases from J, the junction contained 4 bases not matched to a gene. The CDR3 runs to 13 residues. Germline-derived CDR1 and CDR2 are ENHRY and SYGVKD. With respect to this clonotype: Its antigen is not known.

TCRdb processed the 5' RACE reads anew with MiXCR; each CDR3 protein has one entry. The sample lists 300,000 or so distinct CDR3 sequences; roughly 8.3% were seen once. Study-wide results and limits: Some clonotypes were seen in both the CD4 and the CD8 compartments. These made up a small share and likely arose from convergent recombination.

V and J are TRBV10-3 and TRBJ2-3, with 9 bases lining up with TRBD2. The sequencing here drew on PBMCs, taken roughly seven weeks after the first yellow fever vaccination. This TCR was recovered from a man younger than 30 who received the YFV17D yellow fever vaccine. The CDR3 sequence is CATLAGHTDTQYF. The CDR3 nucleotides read TGTGCCACCCTAGCGGGGCACACAGATACGCAGTATTTT.